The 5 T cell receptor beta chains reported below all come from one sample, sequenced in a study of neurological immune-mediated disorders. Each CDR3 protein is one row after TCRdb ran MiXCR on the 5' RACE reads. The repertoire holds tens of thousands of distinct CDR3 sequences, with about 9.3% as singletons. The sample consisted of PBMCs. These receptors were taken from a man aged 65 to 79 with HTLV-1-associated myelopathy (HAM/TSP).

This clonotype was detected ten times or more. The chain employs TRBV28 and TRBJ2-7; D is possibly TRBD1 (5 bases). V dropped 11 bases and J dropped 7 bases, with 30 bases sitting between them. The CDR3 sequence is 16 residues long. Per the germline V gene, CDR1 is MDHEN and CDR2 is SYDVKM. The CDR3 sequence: CACQKGRFPLWEEQYF. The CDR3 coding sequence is TGTGCCTGCCAAAAGGGGCGCTTCCCCCTATGGGAAGAGCAGTACTTC. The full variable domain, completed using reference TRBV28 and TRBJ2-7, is DVKVTQSSRYLVKRTGEKVFLECVQDMDHENMFWYRQDPGLGLRLIYFSYDVKMKEKGDIPEGYSVSREKKERFSLILESASTNQTSMYLCACQKGRFPLWEEQYFGPGTRLTVT.

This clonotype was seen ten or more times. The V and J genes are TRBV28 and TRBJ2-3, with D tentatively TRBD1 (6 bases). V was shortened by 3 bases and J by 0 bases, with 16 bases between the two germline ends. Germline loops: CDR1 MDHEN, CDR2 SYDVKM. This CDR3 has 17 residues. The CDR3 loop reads CASSFYRAGMSTDTQYF. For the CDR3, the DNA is TGTGCCAGCAGTTTTTACAGGGCAGGAATGAGCACAGATACGCAGTATTTT.

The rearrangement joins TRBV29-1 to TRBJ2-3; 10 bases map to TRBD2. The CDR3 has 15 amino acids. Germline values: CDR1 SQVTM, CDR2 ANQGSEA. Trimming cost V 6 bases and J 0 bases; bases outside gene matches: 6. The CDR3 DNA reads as TGCAGCGTCGCAACTAGCGGGGCTAGCACAGATACGCAGTATTTT. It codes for CSVATSGASTDTQYF.

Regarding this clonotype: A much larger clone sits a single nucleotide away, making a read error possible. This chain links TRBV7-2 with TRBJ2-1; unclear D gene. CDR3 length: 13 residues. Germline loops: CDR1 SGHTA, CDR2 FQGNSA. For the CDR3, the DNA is TGTGCCAGCAGCTTAGCGCAGGACGTCGGGTCGTTATTC. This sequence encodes CASSLAQDVGSLF.

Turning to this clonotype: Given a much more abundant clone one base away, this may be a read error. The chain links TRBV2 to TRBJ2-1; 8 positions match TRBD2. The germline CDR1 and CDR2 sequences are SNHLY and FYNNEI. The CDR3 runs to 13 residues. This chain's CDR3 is CVSSVFREGEQFF. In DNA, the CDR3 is TGTGTCAGCAGTGTCTTCCGGGAGGGTGAGCAGTTCTTC.